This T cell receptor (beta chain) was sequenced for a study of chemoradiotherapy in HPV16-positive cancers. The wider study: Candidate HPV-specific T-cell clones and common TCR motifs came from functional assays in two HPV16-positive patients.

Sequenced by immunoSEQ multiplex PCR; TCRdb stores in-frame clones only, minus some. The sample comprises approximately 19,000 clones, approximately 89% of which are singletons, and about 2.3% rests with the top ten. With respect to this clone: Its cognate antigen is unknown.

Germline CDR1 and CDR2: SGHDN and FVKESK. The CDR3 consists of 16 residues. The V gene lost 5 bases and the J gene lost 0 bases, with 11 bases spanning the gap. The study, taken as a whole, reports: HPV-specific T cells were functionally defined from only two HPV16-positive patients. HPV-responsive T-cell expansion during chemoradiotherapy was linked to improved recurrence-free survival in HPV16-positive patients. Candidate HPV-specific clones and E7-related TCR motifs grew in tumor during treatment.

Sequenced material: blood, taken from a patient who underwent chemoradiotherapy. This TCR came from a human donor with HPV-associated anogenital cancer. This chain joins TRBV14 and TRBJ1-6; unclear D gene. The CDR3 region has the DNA TGTGCCAGCAGCGAACACCTAAGCTCCTATAATTCACCCCTCCACTTT. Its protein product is CASSEHLSSYNSPLHF.